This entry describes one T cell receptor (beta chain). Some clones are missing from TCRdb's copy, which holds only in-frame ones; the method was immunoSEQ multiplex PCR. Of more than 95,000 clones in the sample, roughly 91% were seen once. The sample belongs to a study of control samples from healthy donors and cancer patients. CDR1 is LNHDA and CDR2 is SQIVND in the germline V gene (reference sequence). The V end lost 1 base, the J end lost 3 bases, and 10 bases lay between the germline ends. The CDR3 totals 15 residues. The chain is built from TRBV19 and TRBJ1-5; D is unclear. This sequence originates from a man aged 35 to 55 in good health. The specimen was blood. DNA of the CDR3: TGTGCCAGTAGTATAGTTGGCAGTTCCAATCAGCCCCAGCATTTT. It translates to CASSIVGSSNQPQHF.